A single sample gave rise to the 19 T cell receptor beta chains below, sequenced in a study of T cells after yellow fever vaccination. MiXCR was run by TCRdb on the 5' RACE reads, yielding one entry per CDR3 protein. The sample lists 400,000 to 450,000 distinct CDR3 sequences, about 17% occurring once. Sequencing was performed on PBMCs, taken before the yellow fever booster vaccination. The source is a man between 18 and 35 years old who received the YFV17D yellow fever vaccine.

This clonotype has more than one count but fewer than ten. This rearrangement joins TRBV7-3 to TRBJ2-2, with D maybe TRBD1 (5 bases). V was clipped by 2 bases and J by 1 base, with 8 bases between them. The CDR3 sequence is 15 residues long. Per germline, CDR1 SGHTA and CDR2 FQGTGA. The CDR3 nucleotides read TGTGCCAGCAGCTTAGGCGGACAGAACACCGGGGAGCTGTTTTTT. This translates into CASSLGGQNTGELFF.

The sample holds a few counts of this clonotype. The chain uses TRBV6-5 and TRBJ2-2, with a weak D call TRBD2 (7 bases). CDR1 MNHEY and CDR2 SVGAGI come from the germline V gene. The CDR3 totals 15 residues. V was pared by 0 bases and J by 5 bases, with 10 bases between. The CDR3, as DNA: TGTGCCAGCAGTTACTCAGGGGGGGGGACCGGGGAGCTGTTTTTT. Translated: CASSYSGGGTGELFF.

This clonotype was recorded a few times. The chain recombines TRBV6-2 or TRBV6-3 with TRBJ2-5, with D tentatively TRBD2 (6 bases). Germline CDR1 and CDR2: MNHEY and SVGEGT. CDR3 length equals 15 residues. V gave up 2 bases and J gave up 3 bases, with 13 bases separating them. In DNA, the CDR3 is TGTGCCAGCAGTTACCCGCCCGGCGGGGAAGAGACCCAGTACTTC. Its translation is CASSYPPGGEETQYF.

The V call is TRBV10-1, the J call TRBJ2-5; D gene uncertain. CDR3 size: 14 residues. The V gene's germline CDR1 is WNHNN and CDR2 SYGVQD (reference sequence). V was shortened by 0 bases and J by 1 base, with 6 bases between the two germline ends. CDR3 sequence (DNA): TGCGCCAGCAGTGAGTCGGTCGGCCAAGAGACCCAGTACTTC. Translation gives CASSESVGQETQYF.

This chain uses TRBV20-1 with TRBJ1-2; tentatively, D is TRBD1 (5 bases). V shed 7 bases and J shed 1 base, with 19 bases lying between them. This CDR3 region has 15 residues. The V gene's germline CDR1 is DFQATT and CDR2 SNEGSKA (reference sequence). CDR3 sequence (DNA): TGCAGTGGACTCCCTCGGGGGTTTGTTAACTATGGCTACACCTTC. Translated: CSGLPRGFVNYGYTF.

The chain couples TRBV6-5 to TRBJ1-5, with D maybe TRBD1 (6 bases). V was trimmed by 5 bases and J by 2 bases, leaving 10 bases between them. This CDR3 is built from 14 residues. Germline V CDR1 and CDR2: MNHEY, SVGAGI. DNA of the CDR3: TGTGCCAGCAGTAAGGGGGGACGCAATCAGCCCCAGCATTTT. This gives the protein CASSKGGRNQPQHF.

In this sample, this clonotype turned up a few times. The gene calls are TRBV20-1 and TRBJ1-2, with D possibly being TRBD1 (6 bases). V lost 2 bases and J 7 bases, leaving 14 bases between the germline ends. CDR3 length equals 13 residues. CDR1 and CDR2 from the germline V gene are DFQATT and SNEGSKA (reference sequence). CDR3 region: CSARNSGERGYTF. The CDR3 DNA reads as TGCAGTGCTAGAAATTCAGGGGAACGTGGCTACACCTTC.

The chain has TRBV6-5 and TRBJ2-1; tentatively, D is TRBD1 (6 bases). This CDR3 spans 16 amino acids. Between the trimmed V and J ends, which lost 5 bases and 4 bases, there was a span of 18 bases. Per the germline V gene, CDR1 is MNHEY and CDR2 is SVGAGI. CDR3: CASSSLSQGKYNEQFF. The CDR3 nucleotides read TGTGCCAGCAGTAGTCTCTCGCAGGGGAAATACAATGAGCAGTTCTTC.

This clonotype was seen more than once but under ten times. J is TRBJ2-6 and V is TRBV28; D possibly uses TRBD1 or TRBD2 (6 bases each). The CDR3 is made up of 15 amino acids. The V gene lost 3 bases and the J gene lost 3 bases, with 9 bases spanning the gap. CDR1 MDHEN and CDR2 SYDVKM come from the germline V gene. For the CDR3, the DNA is TGTGCCAGCAGTTTTCGGGGGCTTGGGGCCAACGTCCTGACTTTC. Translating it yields CASSFRGLGANVLTF.

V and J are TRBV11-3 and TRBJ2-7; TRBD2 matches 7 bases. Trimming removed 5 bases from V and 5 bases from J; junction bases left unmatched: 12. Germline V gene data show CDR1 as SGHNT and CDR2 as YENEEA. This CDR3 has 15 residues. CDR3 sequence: CASSPSSGAGNEQYF. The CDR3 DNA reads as TGTGCCAGCAGCCCAAGCAGCGGGGCCGGAAACGAGCAGTACTTC.

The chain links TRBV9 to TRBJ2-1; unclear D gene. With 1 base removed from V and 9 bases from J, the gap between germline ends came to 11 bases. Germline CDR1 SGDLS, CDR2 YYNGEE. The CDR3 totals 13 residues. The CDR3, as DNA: TGTGCCAGCAGCGTATTCACTGGTGGTGAGCAGTTCTTC. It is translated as CASSVFTGGEQFF. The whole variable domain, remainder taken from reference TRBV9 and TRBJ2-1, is DSGVTQTPKHLITATGQRVTLRCSPRSGDLSVYWYQQSLDQGLQFLIQYYNGEERAKGNILERFSAQQFPDLHSELNLSSLELGDSALYFCASSVFTGGEQFFGPGTRLTVL.

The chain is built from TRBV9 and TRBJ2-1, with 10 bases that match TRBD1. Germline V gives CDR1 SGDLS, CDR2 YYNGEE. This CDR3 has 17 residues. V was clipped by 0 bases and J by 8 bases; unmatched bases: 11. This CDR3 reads CASSVVGQGYGRHEQFF. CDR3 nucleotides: TGTGCCAGCAGCGTAGTGGGACAGGGGTACGGTCGGCATGAGCAGTTCTTC. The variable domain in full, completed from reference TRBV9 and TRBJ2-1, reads DSGVTQTPKHLITATGQRVTLRCSPRSGDLSVYWYQQSLDQGLQFLIQYYNGEERAKGNILERFSAQQFPDLHSELNLSSLELGDSALYFCASSVVGQGYGRHEQFFGPGTRLTVL.

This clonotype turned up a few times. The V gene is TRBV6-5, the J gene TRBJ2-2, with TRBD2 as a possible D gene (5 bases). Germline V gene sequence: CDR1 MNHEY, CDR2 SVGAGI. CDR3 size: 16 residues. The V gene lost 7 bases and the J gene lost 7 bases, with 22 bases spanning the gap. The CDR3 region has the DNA TGTGCCAGCACCGCTTTATTGAGGGCTGGTAGCGGGGAGCTGTTTTTT. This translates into CASTALLRAGSGELFF.

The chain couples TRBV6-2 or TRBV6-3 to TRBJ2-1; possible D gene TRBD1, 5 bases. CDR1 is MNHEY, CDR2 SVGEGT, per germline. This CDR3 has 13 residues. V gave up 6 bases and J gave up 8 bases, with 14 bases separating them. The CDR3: CASSPQGWDEQFF. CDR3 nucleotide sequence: TGTGCCAGCAGCCCCCAGGGTTGGGATGAGCAGTTCTTC.

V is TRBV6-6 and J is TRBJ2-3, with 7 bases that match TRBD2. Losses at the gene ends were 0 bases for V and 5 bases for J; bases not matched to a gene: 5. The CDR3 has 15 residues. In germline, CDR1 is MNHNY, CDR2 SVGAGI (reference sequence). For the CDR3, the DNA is TGTGCCAGCAGTTACTCCAACTGGGGGGGAGATACGCAGTATTTT. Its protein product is CASSYSNWGGDTQYF.

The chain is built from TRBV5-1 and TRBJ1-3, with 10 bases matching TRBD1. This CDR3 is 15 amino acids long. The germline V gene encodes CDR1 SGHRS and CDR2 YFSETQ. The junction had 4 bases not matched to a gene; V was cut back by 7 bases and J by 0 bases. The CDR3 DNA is TGCGCCAGCGGGGACAGGGGAAGCTCTGGAAACACCATATATTTT. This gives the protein CASGDRGSSGNTIYF.

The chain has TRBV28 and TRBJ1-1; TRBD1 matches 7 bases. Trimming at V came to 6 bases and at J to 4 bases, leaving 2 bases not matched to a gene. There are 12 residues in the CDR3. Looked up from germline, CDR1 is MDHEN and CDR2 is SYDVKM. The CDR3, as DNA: TGTGCCAGCAGGACAGGGAGCACTGAAGCTTTCTTT. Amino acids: CASRTGSTEAFF.

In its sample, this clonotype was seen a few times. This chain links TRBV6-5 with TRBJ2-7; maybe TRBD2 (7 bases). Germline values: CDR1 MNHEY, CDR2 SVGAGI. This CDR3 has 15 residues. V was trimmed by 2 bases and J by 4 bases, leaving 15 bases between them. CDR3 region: CASSYVGGPQYEQYF. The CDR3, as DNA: TGTGCCAGCAGTTACGTCGGGGGGCCACAGTACGAGCAGTACTTC.

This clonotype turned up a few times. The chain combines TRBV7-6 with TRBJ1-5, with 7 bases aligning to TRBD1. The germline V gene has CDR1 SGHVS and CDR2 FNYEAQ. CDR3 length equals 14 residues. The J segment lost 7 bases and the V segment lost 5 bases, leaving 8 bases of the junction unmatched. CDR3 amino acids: CASSPGQEGQPQHF. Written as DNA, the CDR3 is TGTGCCAGCAGCCCTGGACAGGAGGGCCAGCCCCAGCATTTT.